This TCR beta chain originates from a study of shared clonotypes between healthy human individuals. Study observations and caveats: Sampling included only blood; tissue repertoires likely differ.

Details on this clone: Its antigen is not identified.

Assay execution proceeded at the deep level. Clones were sequenced by immunoSEQ multiplex PCR, and TCRdb holds only the in-frame ones, with some missing. The sample holds some 1.5 million clones, 95% to 97% seen once. Material for sequencing was naive CD4+ T cells sorted from blood. As for subset: CD45RA+ positively selected. This receptor was identified in a young man in good health.

The CDR3 protein is CASSTRGSPNTGELFF. CDR3 DNA: TGTGCCAGCAGCACCAGGGGGTCTCCTAACACCGGGGAGCTGTTTTTT. This chain connects TRBV5-4 to TRBJ2-2; 7 bases fit TRBD1. Germline assignment: CDR1 SGHNT and CDR2 YYREEE (reference sequence). The CDR3 is 16 residues long. V lost 4 bases, J lost 2 bases, and 8 bases stayed unmatched.